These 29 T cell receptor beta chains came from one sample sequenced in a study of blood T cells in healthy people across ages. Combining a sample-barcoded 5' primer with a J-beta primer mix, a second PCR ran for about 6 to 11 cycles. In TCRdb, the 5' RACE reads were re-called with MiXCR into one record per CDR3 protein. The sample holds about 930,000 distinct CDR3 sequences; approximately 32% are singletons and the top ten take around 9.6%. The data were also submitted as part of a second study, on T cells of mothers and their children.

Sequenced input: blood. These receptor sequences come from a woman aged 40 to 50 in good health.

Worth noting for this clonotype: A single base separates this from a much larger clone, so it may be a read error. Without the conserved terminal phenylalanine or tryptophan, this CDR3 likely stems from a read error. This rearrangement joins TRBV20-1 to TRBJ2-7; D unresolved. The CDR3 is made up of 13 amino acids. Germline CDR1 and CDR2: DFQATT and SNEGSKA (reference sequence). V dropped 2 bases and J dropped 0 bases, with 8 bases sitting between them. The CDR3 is CSARTTNSYEQYC. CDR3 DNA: TGCAGTGCTAGAACGACAAACTCCTACGAGCAGTACTGC.

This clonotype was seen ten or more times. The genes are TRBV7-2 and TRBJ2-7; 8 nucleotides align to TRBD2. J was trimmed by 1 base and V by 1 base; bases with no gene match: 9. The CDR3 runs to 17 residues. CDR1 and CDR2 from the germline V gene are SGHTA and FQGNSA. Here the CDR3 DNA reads TGTGCCAGCAGCTTAGACGGGGGGGGTGCTCAGTCCTACGAGCAGTACTTC. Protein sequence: CASSLDGGGAQSYEQYF.

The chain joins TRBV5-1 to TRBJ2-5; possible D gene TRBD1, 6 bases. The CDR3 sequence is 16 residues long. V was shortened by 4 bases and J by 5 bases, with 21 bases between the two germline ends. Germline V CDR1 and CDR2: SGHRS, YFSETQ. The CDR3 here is CASSPDDRFRSETQYF. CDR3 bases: TGCGCCAGCAGCCCAGATGACAGGTTCCGGAGTGAGACCCAGTACTTC.

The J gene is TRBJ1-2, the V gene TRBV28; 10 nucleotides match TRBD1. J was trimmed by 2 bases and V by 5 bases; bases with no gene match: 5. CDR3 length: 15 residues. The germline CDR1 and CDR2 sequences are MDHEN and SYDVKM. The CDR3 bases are TGTGCCAGCAGTCCTCCGGGACAGGGGAACTATGGCTACACCTTC. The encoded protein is CASSPPGQGNYGYTF.

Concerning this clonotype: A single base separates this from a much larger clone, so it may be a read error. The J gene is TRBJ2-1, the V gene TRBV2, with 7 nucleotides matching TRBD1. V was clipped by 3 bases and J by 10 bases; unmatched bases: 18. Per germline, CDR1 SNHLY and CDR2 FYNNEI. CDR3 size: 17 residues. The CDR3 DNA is TGTGCCAGCAGTGACCCGCGCAGAGGGGGCCTTGATAACGAGCAGTTCTTC. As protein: CASSDPRRGGLDNEQFF.

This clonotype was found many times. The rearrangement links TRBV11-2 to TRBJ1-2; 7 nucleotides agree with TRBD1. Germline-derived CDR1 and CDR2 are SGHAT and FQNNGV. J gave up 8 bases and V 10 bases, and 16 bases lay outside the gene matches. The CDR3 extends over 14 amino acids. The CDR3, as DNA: TGTGCCACCGGGACCAGGGGGGCGCAACGCGGCTACACCTTC. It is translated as CATGTRGAQRGYTF.

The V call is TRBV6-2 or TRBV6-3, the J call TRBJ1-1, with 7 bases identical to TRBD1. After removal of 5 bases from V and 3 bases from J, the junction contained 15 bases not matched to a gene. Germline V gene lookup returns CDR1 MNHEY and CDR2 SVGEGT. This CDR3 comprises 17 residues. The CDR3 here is CASSGSEGGGLDTEAFF. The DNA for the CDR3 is TGTGCCAGCAGTGGATCCGAAGGGGGCGGTTTGGACACTGAAGCTTTCTTT.

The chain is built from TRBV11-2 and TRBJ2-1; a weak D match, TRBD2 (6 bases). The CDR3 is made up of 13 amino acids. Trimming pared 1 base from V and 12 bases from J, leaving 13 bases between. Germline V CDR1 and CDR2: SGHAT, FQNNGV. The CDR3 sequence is CASSLGSPRGQFF. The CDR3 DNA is TGTGCCAGCAGCTTAGGATCCCCGCGGGGGCAGTTCTTC.

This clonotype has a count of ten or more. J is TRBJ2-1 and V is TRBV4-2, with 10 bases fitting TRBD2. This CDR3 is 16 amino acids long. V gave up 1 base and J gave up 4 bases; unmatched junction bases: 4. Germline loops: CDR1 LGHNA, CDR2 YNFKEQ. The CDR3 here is CASSQAKRGGYNEQFF. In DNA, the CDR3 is TGTGCCAGCAGCCAAGCAAAGCGGGGGGGATACAATGAGCAGTTCTTC.

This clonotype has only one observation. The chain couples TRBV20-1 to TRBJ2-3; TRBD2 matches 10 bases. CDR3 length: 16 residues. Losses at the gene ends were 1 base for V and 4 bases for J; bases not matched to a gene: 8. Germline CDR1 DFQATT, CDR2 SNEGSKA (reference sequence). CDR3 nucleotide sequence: TGCAGTGCTAGAGGTGGTACTAGCGGGGTCGCAGATACGCAGTATTTT. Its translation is CSARGGTSGVADTQYF.

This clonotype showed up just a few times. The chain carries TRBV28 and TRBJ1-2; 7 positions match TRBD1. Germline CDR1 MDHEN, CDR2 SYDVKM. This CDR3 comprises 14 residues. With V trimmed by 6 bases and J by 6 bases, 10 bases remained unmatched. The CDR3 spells CASRKQGSLHGYTF. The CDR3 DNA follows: TGTGCCAGCAGAAAACAGGGGAGCCTCCATGGCTACACCTTC.

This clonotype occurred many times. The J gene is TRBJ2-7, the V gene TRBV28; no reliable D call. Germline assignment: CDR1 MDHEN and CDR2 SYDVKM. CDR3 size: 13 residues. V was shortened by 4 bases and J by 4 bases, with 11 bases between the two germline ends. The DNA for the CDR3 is TGTGCCAGCAGTTCCTTCCCATCTTACGAGCAGTACTTC. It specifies CASSSFPSYEQYF.

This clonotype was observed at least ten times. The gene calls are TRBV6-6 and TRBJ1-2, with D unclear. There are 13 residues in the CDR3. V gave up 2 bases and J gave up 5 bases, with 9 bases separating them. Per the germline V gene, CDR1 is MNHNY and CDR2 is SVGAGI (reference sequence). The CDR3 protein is CASSYALGYGYTF. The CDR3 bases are TGTGCCAGCAGTTACGCTCTGGGATATGGCTACACCTTC.

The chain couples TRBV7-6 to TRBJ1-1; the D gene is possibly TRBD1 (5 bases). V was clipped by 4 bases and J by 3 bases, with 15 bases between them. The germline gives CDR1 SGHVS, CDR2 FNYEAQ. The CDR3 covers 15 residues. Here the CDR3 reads CASSWVVGGDTEAFF. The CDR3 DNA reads TGTGCCAGCAGCTGGGTGGTGGGGGGAGACACTGAAGCTTTCTTT.

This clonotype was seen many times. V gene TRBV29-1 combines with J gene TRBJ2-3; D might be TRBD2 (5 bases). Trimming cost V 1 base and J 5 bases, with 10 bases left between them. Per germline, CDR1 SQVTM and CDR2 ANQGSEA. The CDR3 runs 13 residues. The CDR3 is CSVEAASLDTQYF. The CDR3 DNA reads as TGCAGCGTTGAAGCCGCTAGCCTAGATACGCAGTATTTT.

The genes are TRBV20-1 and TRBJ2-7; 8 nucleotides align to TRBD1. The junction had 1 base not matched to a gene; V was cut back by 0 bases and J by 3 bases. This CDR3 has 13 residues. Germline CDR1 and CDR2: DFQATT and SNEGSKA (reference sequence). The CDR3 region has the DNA TGCAGTGCTAGAGATACAGGGGGCTACGAGCAGTACTTC. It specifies CSARDTGGYEQYF.

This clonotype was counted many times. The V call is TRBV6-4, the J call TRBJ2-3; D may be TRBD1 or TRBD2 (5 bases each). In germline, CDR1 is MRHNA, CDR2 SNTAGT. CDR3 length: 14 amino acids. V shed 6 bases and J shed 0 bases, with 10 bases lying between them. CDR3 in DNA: TGTGCCAGCAGCGAGGGACCTAGCACAGATACGCAGTATTTT. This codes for CASSEGPSTDTQYF.

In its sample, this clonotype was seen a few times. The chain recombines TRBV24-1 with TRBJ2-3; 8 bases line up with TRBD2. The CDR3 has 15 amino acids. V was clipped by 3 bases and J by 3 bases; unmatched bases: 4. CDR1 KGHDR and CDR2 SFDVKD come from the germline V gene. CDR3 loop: CATSDAGGWTDTQYF. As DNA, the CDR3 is TGTGCCACCAGTGATGCGGGGGGATGGACAGATACGCAGTATTTT.

CDR3 sequence reads: CASSPLGTSGGNNEQYF. In nucleotides, the CDR3 is TGTGCCAGCAGCCCACTCGGGACTAGCGGGGGAAACAATGAGCAGTACTTC. The V gene is TRBV14, the J gene TRBJ2-1; 14 positions match TRBD2. The J call is doubtful: the DNA matches TRBJ2-7 better. CDR1 and CDR2 from the germline V gene are SGHDN and FVKESK. The CDR3 runs to 17 residues.

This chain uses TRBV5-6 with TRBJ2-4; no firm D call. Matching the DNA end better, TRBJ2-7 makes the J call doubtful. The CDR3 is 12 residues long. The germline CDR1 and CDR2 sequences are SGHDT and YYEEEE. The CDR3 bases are TGTGCCAGCAGCACTTTCGACTACGAGCAGTACTTC. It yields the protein CASSTFDYEQYF.

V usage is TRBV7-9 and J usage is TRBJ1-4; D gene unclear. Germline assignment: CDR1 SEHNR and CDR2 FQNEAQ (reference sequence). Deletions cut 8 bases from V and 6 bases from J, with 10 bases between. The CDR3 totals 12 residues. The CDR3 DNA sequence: TGTGCCAGCGGACTAAAGGATGAAAAACTGTTTTTT. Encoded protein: CASGLKDEKLFF.

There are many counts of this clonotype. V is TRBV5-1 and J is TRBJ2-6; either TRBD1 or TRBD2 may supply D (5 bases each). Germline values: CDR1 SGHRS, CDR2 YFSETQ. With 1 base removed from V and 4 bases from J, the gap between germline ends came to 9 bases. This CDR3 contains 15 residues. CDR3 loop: CASSLKGTGANVLTF. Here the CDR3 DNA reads TGCGCCAGCAGCTTGAAGGGGACCGGGGCCAACGTCCTGACTTTC.

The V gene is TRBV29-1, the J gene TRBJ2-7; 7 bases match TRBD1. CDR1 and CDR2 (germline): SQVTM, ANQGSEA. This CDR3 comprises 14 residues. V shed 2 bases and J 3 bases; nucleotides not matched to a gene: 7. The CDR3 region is CSVELRGNYYEQYF. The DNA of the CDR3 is TGCAGCGTTGAACTCAGGGGGAATTACTACGAGCAGTACTTC.

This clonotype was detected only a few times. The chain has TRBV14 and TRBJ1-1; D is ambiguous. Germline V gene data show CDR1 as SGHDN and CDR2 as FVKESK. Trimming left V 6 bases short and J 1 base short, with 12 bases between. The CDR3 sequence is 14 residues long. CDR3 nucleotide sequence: TGTGCCAGCAGTCGCAATACGGAGAACACTGAAGCTTTCTTT. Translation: CASSRNTENTEAFF.

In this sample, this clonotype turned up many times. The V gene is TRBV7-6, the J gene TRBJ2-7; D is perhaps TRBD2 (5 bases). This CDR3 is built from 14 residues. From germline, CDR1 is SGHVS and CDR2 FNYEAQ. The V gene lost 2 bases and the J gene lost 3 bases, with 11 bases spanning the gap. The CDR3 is CASSLNTRNYEQYF. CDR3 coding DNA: TGTGCCAGCAGCTTAAACACTAGGAACTACGAGCAGTACTTC.

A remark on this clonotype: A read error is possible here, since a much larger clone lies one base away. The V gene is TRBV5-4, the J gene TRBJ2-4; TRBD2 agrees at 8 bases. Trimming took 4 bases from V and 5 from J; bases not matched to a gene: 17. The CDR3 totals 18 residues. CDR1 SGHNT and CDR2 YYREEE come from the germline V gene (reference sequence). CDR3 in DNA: TGTGCCAGCAGCCGAGATACTAAGCGGGGGACCCTCGAAAACATTCAGTACTTC. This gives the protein CASSRDTKRGTLENIQYF.

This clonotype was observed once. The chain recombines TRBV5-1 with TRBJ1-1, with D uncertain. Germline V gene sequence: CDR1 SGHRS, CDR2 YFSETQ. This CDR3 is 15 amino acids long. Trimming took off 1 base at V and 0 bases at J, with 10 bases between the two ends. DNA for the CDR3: TGCGCCAGCAGCTTGATGCCTAGTCTGAACACTGAAGCTTTCTTT. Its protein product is CASSLMPSLNTEAFF.

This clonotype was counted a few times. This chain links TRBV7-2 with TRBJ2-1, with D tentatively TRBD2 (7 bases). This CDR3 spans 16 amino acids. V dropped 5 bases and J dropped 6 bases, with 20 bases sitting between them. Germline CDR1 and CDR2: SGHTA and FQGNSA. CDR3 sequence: CASSLMGGGAGNEQFF. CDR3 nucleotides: TGTGCCAGCAGCCTCATGGGTGGGGGGGCAGGCAATGAGCAGTTCTTC.

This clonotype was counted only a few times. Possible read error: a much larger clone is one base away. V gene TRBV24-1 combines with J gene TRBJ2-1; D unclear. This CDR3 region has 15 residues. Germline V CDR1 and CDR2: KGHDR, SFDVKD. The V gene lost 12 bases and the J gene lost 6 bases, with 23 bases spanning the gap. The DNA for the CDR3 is TGTGCCGCCGCCCTCAGAAGCGCCCCGGGCAATGAGCAGTTCTTC. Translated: CAAALRSAPGNEQFF.